The 12 T cell receptor beta chains reported below all come from one sample, sequenced in a study of cytomegalovirus exposure and HLA in healthy donors (TCRdb year 2017). Library preparation employed the immunoSEQ multiplex PCR assay. The multiplex PCR relied on a mix of 60 forward primers for TCR Vbeta segments and 13 reverse primers for TCR Jbeta segments. TCRdb took this table from immuneACCESS and kept in-frame rearrangements with V and J called. Such tables lack part of the clones; where checked against another copy, unresolved V genes explain under half of the gap, and the rest is unexplained. This sample holds about 120,000 clones; approximately 80% were observed only once. The top ten clones comprise around 5.8% of the sample. Input material: PBMCs. Source of these receptors: a man between 18 and 35 years old in good health and CMV-seropositive.

The chain's CDR3 is CASSTLAGEQFF. The DNA of the CDR3 is TGTGCCAGCAGCACACTAGCGGGGGAGCAGTTCTTC. The chain joins TRBV7-6 to TRBJ2-1; 10 bases align to TRBD2. This CDR3 has 12 amino acids. Germline-derived CDR1 and CDR2 are SGHVS and FNYEAQ. Trimming at V came to 5 bases and at J to 10 bases, leaving 2 bases not matched to a gene.

This chain connects TRBV10-3 to TRBJ1-2; D not certain. V gave up 2 bases and J gave up 4 bases, with 14 bases separating them. The CDR3 is 15 residues long. Germline V gene lookup returns CDR1 ENHRY and CDR2 SYGVKD. The CDR3 here is CAISEVVGSIYGYTF. The CDR3 nucleotides read TGTGCCATCAGTGAGGTGGTAGGGAGTATCTATGGCTACACCTTC.

The gene calls are TRBV5-1 and TRBJ2-2; weak D call: TRBD1 (6 bases). The CDR3 has 16 residues. From germline, CDR1 is SGHRS and CDR2 YFSETQ. Between the trimmed V and J ends, which lost 4 bases and 0 bases, there was a span of 13 bases. The CDR3 sequence: CASSQRTATNTGELFF. The CDR3, as DNA: TGCGCCAGCAGCCAACGGACAGCTACGAACACCGGGGAGCTGTTTTTT.

The chain recombines TRBV6-5 with TRBJ2-1; 8 positions match TRBD2. The trim removed 3 bases at V and 8 bases at J, leaving 3 bases unmatched. Germline V gives CDR1 MNHEY, CDR2 SVGAGI. CDR3 length: 13 residues. CDR3 region: CASSYREGDEQFF. The CDR3 nucleotides read TGTGCCAGCAGTTATCGGGAGGGTGATGAGCAGTTCTTC.

This chain links TRBV28 with TRBJ2-3, with TRBD2 matching over 12 bases. The ends lost 3 bases at V and 5 bases at J; junction bases unmatched: 6. The CDR3 covers 16 residues. Germline V gene data show CDR1 as MDHEN and CDR2 as SYDVKM. CDR3: CASSLLAGGPLDTQYF. In nucleotides, the CDR3 is TGTGCCAGCAGTTTGCTAGCGGGGGGGCCGTTAGATACGCAGTATTTT. The whole variable domain, remainder taken from reference TRBV28 and TRBJ2-3, is DVKVTQSSRYLVKRTGEKVFLECVQDMDHENMFWYRQDPGLGLRLIYFSYDVKMKEKGDIPEGYSVSREKKERFSLILESASTNQTSMYLCASSLLAGGPLDTQYFGPGTRLTVL.

The chain uses TRBV6-1 and TRBJ1-1; D ambiguous. Germline V gene lookup returns CDR1 MNHNS and CDR2 SASEGT. This CDR3 contains 14 residues. With 2 bases removed from V and 2 bases from J, the gap between germline ends came to 9 bases. The CDR3 sequence: CASSEWPGNTEAFF. The DNA for the CDR3 is TGTGCCAGCAGTGAATGGCCGGGTAACACTGAAGCTTTCTTT.

This clone has just one count. This chain uses TRBV19 with TRBJ2-2; D ambiguous. Germline V gene lookup returns CDR1 LNHDA and CDR2 SQIVND (reference sequence). The CDR3 sequence is 13 residues long. Trimming pared 4 bases from V and 4 bases from J, leaving 7 bases between. CDR3 region: CASSTGFTGELFF. The CDR3 DNA sequence: TGTGCCAGTAGTACGGGTTTCACCGGGGAGCTGTTTTTT.

As regards this clone: One end of the junction varies from germline; a read error may be responsible. CDR3: CASSPDVGGNYGHTF. Here the CDR3 DNA reads TGTGCCAGCTCACCGGATGTCGGCGGGAACTATGGCCACACCTTC. This chain connects TRBV18 to TRBJ1-2, with no clear D. The CDR3 has 15 residues. Germline V gives CDR1 KGHSH, CDR2 LQKENI.

The gene calls are TRBV6-6 and TRBJ2-6, with D possibly matching TRBD1 (5 bases). Germline lookup yields CDR1 MNHNY and CDR2 SVGAGI (reference sequence). This CDR3 contains 16 residues. The V and J ends lost 2 bases and 0 bases respectively, with 8 bases between them. CDR3 loop: CASSYVGVSGANVLTF. The DNA for the CDR3 is TGTGCCAGCAGTTACGTAGGGGTCTCTGGGGCCAACGTCCTGACTTTC.

Details on this clone: Mismatch with germline at one junction end may stem from a read error. V usage is TRBV5-1 and J usage is TRBJ2-7; perhaps TRBD1 as D (6 bases). CDR1 is SGHRS and CDR2 is YFSETQ in the germline V gene. The CDR3 sequence is 14 residues long. The CDR3, as DNA: TGCGTCAGCAGCTCCAGGACAGTCACCTACGAGCAGTACTTC. Translated, it gives CVSSSRTVTYEQYF.

This clone was found a few times. This chain uses TRBV7-2 with TRBJ1-3; TRBD1 might be the D (5 bases). The CDR3 spans 13 residues. Germline-derived CDR1 and CDR2 are SGHTA and FQGNSA. The V end was cut by 5 bases, the J end by 2 bases, with 7 bases between. Written as DNA, the CDR3 is TGTGCCAGCAGCACGGACACTGGAAACACCATATATTTT. This gives the protein CASSTDTGNTIYF.

The chain couples TRBV28 to TRBJ1-5; a possible D gene is TRBD1 (5 bases). V was clipped by 2 bases and J by 7 bases, with 15 bases between them. CDR3 size: 15 residues. Per the germline V gene, CDR1 is MDHEN and CDR2 is SYDVKM. CDR3 sequence: CASSLGAGPRQPQHF. For the CDR3, the DNA is TGTGCCAGCAGTTTAGGTGCAGGGCCCAGGCAGCCCCAGCATTTT.